This entry lists 19 T cell receptor beta chains sequenced from one sample in a study of blood T cells in healthy people across ages. Combining a sample-barcoded 5' primer with a J-beta primer mix, a second PCR ran for 7 to 11 cycles. TCRdb redid the calling of the 5' RACE reads with MiXCR, one entry per CDR3 protein. The data show hundreds of thousands of distinct CDR3 sequences, 32% seen once. The sample comprised blood. The receptors originated from a woman of 80 years or more in good health.

About this clonotype: Being one base from a much bigger clone, this may be a read error. V is TRBV10-3 and J is TRBJ2-5, with 9 bases that match TRBD1. Germline V CDR1 and CDR2: ENHRY, SYGVKD. This CDR3 spans 13 amino acids. V lost 4 bases and J lost 11; bases outside the gene matches: 8. CDR3 protein: CAISGGQGTEQYF. The CDR3 nucleotides read TGTGCCATCAGTGGGGGACAGGGCACTGAGCAGTACTTC.

Worth noting for this clonotype: A read error is possible here, since a much larger clone lies one base away. V usage is TRBV7-8 and J usage is TRBJ2-7; weak D call: TRBD1 (5 bases). CDR1 and CDR2 (germline): SGHVS, FQNEAQ. The CDR3 sequence is 12 residues long. Here the CDR3 DNA reads TGTGCCAACAGCTTACAAGGGGACGAGCAGTACTTC. Amino acids: CANSLQGDEQYF. Filled out from reference TRBV7-8 and TRBJ2-7, the complete variable domain reads GAGVSQSPRYKVAKRGQDVALRCDPISGHVSLFWYQQALGQGPEFLTYFQNEAQLDKSGLPSDRFFAERPEGSVSTLKIQRTQQEDSAVYLCANSLQGDEQYFGPGTRLTVT.

This clonotype was seen a few times. The chain links TRBV7-2 to TRBJ1-4; no definite D call. CDR1 and CDR2 (germline): SGHTA, FQGNSA. This CDR3 contains 15 residues. Between the trimmed V and J ends, which lost 3 bases and 0 bases, there was a span of 8 bases. This chain's CDR3 is CASSLRGSTNEKLFF. The CDR3, as DNA: TGTGCCAGCAGCTTGCGAGGGTCAACTAATGAAAAACTGTTTTTT.

The CDR3 nucleotides are TGTGCCAGTAGTGTCCACCCCAGGGGGACCTACAATGAGCAGTTCTTC. Translation gives CASSVHPRGTYNEQFF. V gene TRBV19 combines with J gene TRBJ2-1, with 7 bases aligning to TRBD1. This CDR3 contains 16 residues. J gave up 2 bases and V 5 bases, and 9 bases lay outside the gene matches. Germline assignment: CDR1 LNHDA and CDR2 SQIVND (reference sequence).

Many counts were recorded for this clonotype. This sequence joins TRBV6-1 and TRBJ2-5; D is possibly TRBD2 (5 bases). CDR1 is MNHNS and CDR2 is SASEGT in the germline V gene. Trimming left V 6 bases short and J 7 bases short, with 12 bases between. This CDR3 is built from 12 residues. The CDR3 here is CASRGLVGTQYF. Written as DNA, the CDR3 is TGTGCCAGCAGAGGACTCGTCGGGACCCAGTACTTC.

There are many counts of this clonotype. The V call is TRBV2, the J call TRBJ2-1; 12 bases agree with TRBD2. Germline V CDR1 and CDR2: SNHLY, FYNNEI. The V segment lost 7 bases and the J segment 7 bases; nucleotides outside the gene matches: 5. The length of the CDR3 is 14 residues. The CDR3 here is CASTLAGGLNEQFF. In DNA form, the CDR3 reads TGTGCCAGCACGCTAGCGGGGGGGCTTAATGAGCAGTTCTTC.

Notes on this clonotype: A much larger clone differs by one base, so this may be a read error. J is TRBJ1-1 and V is TRBV3-1; D might be TRBD1 (5 bases). The germline V gene encodes CDR1 LGHDT and CDR2 YNNKEL (reference sequence). The V gene lost 0 bases and the J gene lost 6 bases, with 17 bases spanning the gap. The CDR3 totals 16 residues. The CDR3 DNA follows: TGTGCCAGCAGCCAAGAATTAAGTCAGGGTCGGGCTGAAGCTTTCTTT. It is translated as CASSQELSQGRAEAFF. The whole variable domain, remainder taken from reference TRBV3-1 and TRBJ1-1, is DTAVSQTPKYLVTQMGNDKSIKCEQNLGHDTMYWYKQDSKKFLKIMFSYNNKELIINETVPNRFSPKSPDKAHLNLHINSLELGDSAVYFCASSQELSQGRAEAFFGQGTRLTVV.

The CDR3 here is CASSSPGKKLFF. In nucleotides, the CDR3 is TGTGCCAGCAGTTCCCCTGGTAAAAAACTGTTTTTT. The chain has TRBV6-5 and TRBJ1-4; D is uncertain. The length of the CDR3 is 12 residues. Germline V gene lookup returns CDR1 MNHEY and CDR2 SVGAGI. Trimming cost V 4 bases and J 9 bases, with 9 bases left between them.

This clonotype has at least ten counts. The chain couples TRBV11-2 to TRBJ2-1, with D maybe TRBD2 (6 bases). V was shortened by 3 bases and J by 4 bases, with 7 bases between the two germline ends. Germline CDR1 reads SGHAT; CDR2 reads FQNNGV. The CDR3 spans 13 residues. The CDR3 is CASSFRGYNEQFF. In nucleotides, the CDR3 is TGTGCCAGCAGCTTCCGGGGGTACAATGAGCAGTTCTTC.

The chain's CDR3 is CASSPLQEKLFF. CDR3 sequence (DNA): TGTGCCAGCAGCCCACTTCAGGAAAAACTGTTTTTT. The chain has TRBV7-9 and TRBJ1-4; D not resolved. CDR3 length: 12 residues. The V end was cut by 5 bases, the J end by 8 bases, with 9 bases between. Germline-derived CDR1 and CDR2 are SEHNR and FQNEAQ (reference sequence).

J is TRBJ2-4 and V is TRBV29-1, with 10 bases matching TRBD1. The J call may not be correct, given that the DNA end is closer to TRBJ2-7. Germline values: CDR1 SQVTM, CDR2 ANQGSEA. CDR3 length equals 13 residues. CDR3 amino acids: CSVVDRGPNEQYF. DNA for the CDR3: TGCAGCGTTGTCGACAGGGGGCCCAACGAGCAGTACTTC.

The chain has TRBV6-1 and TRBJ1-2, with D possibly being TRBD1 (5 bases). The germline CDR1 and CDR2 sequences are MNHNS and SASEGT. The CDR3 length is 15 residues. Trimming stripped 0 bases from V and 6 bases from J, with 14 bases between. CDR3 nucleotide sequence: TGTGCCAGCAGTGAAGCGTGGCAGGGTAGCGATGGCTACACCTTC. This gives the protein CASSEAWQGSDGYTF.

The rearrangement joins TRBV20-1 to TRBJ1-1; no definite D call. Looked up from germline, CDR1 is DFQATT and CDR2 is SNEGSKA (reference sequence). This CDR3 has 13 residues. Trimming stripped 3 bases from V and 5 bases from J, with 13 bases between. DNA of the CDR3: TGCAGTGCTAGGCTAAGGTACGGGACTGAAGCTTTCTTT. Encoded protein: CSARLRYGTEAFF.

On this clonotype itself: This likely comes from a read error, as the CDR3 has no conserved phenylalanine or tryptophan at its end. The chain uses TRBV20-1 and TRBJ2-5; TRBD2 aligns across 10 bases. V shed 4 bases, J shed 1 base, and the junction held 6 bases outside the gene matches. The CDR3 is made up of 15 amino acids. Germline lookup yields CDR1 DFQATT and CDR2 SNEGSKA (reference sequence). Here the CDR3 reads CSAINLAGAQETQYS. The CDR3 nucleotides are TGCAGTGCTATCAATCTAGCGGGGGCCCAAGAGACCCAGTACTCC.

This clonotype has a count of ten or more. V gene TRBV19 combines with J gene TRBJ2-3; a possible D gene is TRBD1 (5 bases). Looked up from germline, CDR1 is LNHDA and CDR2 is SQIVND (reference sequence). V gave up 2 bases and J gave up 2 bases, with 8 bases separating them. The CDR3 extends over 14 amino acids. The CDR3 sequence is CASSISGFTDTQYF. CDR3 in DNA: TGTGCCAGTAGTATATCAGGGTTCACAGATACGCAGTATTTT.

This clonotype came up many times. The chain links TRBV5-1 to TRBJ1-4; D not resolved. Between the trimmed V and J ends, which lost 0 bases and 2 bases, there was a span of 14 bases. This CDR3 has 17 amino acids. Germline V lookup: CDR1 SGHRS, CDR2 YFSETQ. CDR3 amino acids: CASSLGPSRSTNEKLFF. In DNA, the CDR3 is TGCGCCAGCAGCTTGGGCCCCAGCAGGTCGACTAATGAAAAACTGTTTTTT.

As for this clonotype: A much larger clone lies a single base off, so this may be a read error. The chain links TRBV27 to TRBJ2-3; 8 nucleotides line up with TRBD1. The germline V gene encodes CDR1 MNHEY and CDR2 SMNVEV (reference sequence). V shed 10 bases, J shed 3 bases, and the junction held 6 bases outside the gene matches. This CDR3 is built from 13 residues. The CDR3 region is CAMQDRATDTQYF. In DNA form, the CDR3 reads TGTGCCATGCAGGACAGGGCAACAGATACGCAGTATTTT.

V and J are TRBV5-1 and TRBJ1-2; 9 bases fit TRBD1. The CDR3 is 14 amino acids. J was trimmed by 3 bases and V by 4 bases; bases with no gene match: 4. Germline CDR1 and CDR2: SGHRS and YFSETQ. The CDR3 protein is CASSRWDRDYGYTF. CDR3 in DNA: TGCGCCAGCAGCCGTTGGGACAGGGACTATGGCTACACCTTC.

The chain recombines TRBV7-2 with TRBJ1-5; D gene unclear. There are 13 residues in the CDR3. The V gene's germline CDR1 is SGHTA and CDR2 FQGNSA. The V gene lost 4 bases and the J gene lost 5 bases, with 9 bases spanning the gap. CDR3 sequence: CASSWIGHQPQHF. CDR3 sequence (DNA): TGTGCCAGCAGCTGGATAGGGCATCAGCCCCAGCATTTT.